This T cell receptor (beta chain) was recorded in a study of control samples from healthy donors and cancer patients. This clone has only one observation. Sequenced by immunoSEQ multiplex PCR; TCRdb stores in-frame clones only, minus some. This table holds about 110,000 clones, approximately 90% found once. This receptor was taken from a human donor in good health. The donor label of this sample is uncertain. Sequencing was performed on blood.

The CDR3 region has the DNA TGTGCCAGCAGCTTGGTTTTTGGCAGGGGATCGAACACTGAAGCTTTCTTT. It is translated as CASSLVFGRGSNTEAFF. The chain joins TRBV5-5 to TRBJ1-1; tentatively, D is TRBD1 (6 bases). The germline V gene encodes CDR1 SGHKS and CDR2 YYEKEE (reference sequence). Trimming pared 0 bases from V and 1 base from J, leaving 16 bases between. The CDR3 is made up of 17 amino acids.